This T cell receptor beta chain came from a study of blood T cell repertoires in COVID-19. Whole-study context: PBMCs, B-cell-depleted T cells, or T cells provided the cDNA or gDNA that made up the material.

This CDR3 has 15 amino acids. CDR1 SEHNR and CDR2 FQNEAQ come from the germline V gene (reference sequence). Trimming left V 4 bases short and J 0 bases short, with 10 bases between. Donors were grouped by their self-reported clinical history. Assay used: immunoSEQ multiplex PCR; TCRdb lists only in-frame clones, some missing. The data contain 260,000 or so clones, around 82% of them singletons. The sequenced material came from PBMCs or T cells enriched from blood (not recorded which). V and J are TRBV7-9 and TRBJ2-1; a weak D match, TRBD2 (6 bases). This receptor was taken from a woman between 35 and 50 years old who had been exposed to COVID-19. The CDR3 nucleotides read TGTGCCAGCAGCTCCCGGGGGAGCTCCTACAATGAGCAGTTCTTC. Protein: CASSSRGSSYNEQFF.